These T cell receptor beta chains were read from a single sample in a study of Tregs in tolerant kidney transplant recipients. The data were produced by immunoSEQ multiplex PCR, yet TCRdb's version contains in-frame clones alone and is incomplete. In the table there are 90,000 to 130,000 clones, around 90% of which are singletons. This sample comprised CD4+ T cells from blood, obtained before the transplant. These receptors were taken from a human donor who received a combined kidney and bone marrow transplant. CDR3s include the opening cysteine and the closing phenylalanine or tryptophan. D genes are given only for firm matches. Clone size is not always given. Where it is, it says once, few, many or a class for expanded clones.

J gene | clone size | D gene | V gene | CDR3 protein | CDR3 DNA
TRBJ2-7 | . | . | TRBV11-1 | CASSLPGGDSYEQYF | TGTGCCAGCAGCTTGCCGGGGGGCGACTCCTACGAGCAGTACTTC
TRBJ1-2 | . | TRBD1 | TRBV6-1 | CASSDGTGLYGYTF | TGTGCCAGCAGTGACGGGACAGGGCTCTATGGCTACACCTTC
TRBJ2-7 | . | TRBD2 | TRBV7-9 | CASSLKAGGPYEQYF | TGTGCCAGCAGCTTAAAGGCGGGAGGGCCGTACGAGCAGTACTTC
TRBJ2-1 | . | TRBD2 | TRBV7-9 | CASSGYRTSYFNEQFF | TGTGCCAGCAGCGGATACAGGACTAGTTATTTCAATGAGCAGTTCTTC
TRBJ2-6 | . | TRBD1 | TRBV5-1 | CASSSGQGVSGANVLTF | TGCGCCAGCAGCTCCGGACAGGGTGTTTCTGGGGCCAACGTCCTGACTTTC
TRBJ2-7 | . | . | TRBV6-1 | CASSEGTVSYEQYF | TGTGCCAGCAGTGAAGGGACAGTCTCCTACGAGCAGTACTTC
TRBJ2-3 | few | . | TRBV5-1 | CASSLVPGSSTDTQYF | TGCGCCAGCAGCTTGGTTCCAGGGTCTAGCACAGATACGCAGTATTTT
TRBJ2-3 | . | . | TRBV18 | CASSPASPSTDTQYF | TGTGCCAGCTCACCGGCTAGCCCTAGCACAGATACGCAGTATTTT
TRBJ2-3 | . | . | TRBV5-4 | CASSLAGVQSTDTQYF | TGTGCCAGCAGCTTGGCGGGGGTCCAAAGCACAGATACGCAGTATTTT
TRBJ1-1 | . | . | TRBV6-1 | CASSEARVSTEAFF | TGTGCCAGCAGTGAAGCTCGGGTAAGCACTGAAGCTTTCTTT
TRBJ2-5 | once | TRBD2 | TRBV4-1 | CASSQGAGLGPETQYF | TGCGCCAGCAGCCAAGGGGCCGGACTAGGGCCGGAGACCCAGTACTTC
TRBJ1-2 | once | . | TRBV19 | CASRTKAGLLYGYTF | TGTGCCAGTAGAACTAAGGCCGGTCTGCTCTATGGCTACACCTTC
TRBJ2-7 | . | TRBD1 | TRBV9 | CASSPRRGQETYEQYF | TGTGCCAGCAGCCCTCGTAGGGGACAGGAGACCTACGAGCAGTACTTC
TRBJ1-5 | . | . | TRBV18 | CASSLQGYNQPQHF | TGTGCCAGCTCACTACAGGGTTACAACCAGCCCCAGCATTTT
TRBJ2-7 | once | . | TRBV21-1 | CASSNSSYEQYF | TGTGCCAGCAGCAACAGCTCCTACGAGCAGTACTTC
TRBJ1-1 | once | . | TRBV14 | CASSWGVNTEAFF | TGTGCCAGCAGCTGGGGGGTGAACACTGAAGCTTTCTTT
TRBJ2-1 | . | . | TRBV6-5 | CASDRDGEQFF | TGTGCCAGCGACCGGGATGGTGAGCAGTTCTTC
TRBJ2-1 | once | . | TRBV4-3 | CASSQVVTSLWDEQFF | TGCGCCAGCAGCCAGGTAGTAACTAGCCTCTGGGATGAGCAGTTCTTC
TRBJ1-1 | once | . | TRBV5-1 | CASRLRTQGSDEAFF | TGCGCCAGCAGGTTAAGAACTCAGGGATCGGATGAAGCTTTCTTT
TRBJ1-3 | few | . | TRBV5-1 | CASSLTGSGNTIYF | TGCGCCAGCAGCTTGACAGGCTCTGGAAACACCATATATTTT
TRBJ1-1 | . | TRBD1 | TRBV11-2 | CASSLRDRDLAFF | TGTGCCAGCAGCTTAAGGGACAGGGATCTTGCTTTCTTT
TRBJ1-3 | once | TRBD1 | TRBV6-6 | CASSPRTGAGNTIYF | TGTGCCAGCAGTCCAAGGACAGGGGCTGGAAACACCATATATTTT
TRBJ2-2 | . | TRBD1 | TRBV5-8 | CASSSGTGIPGELFF | TGTGCCAGCAGCTCCGGGACAGGGATTCCCGGGGAGCTGTTTTTT
TRBJ2-7 | . | TRBD1 | TRBV7-8 | CASRDRATYEQYF | TGTGCCAGCAGAGACAGGGCCACCTACGAGCAGTACTTC
TRBJ1-1 | . | TRBD1 | TRBV10-1 | CASRDRFGFF | TGCGCCAGCAGGGACAGGTTTGGGTTCTTT
TRBJ2-1 | . | TRBD2 | TRBV15 | CATSRGLAGVNEQFF | TGTGCCACCAGCAGGGGACTAGCGGGAGTCAATGAGCAGTTCTTC
TRBJ2-3 | . | TRBD2 | TRBV5-4 | CASSLATSGKYTDTQYF | TGTGCCAGCAGCTTGGCGACTAGCGGAAAGTACACAGATACGCAGTATTTT
TRBJ1-2 | . | . | TRBV5-4 | CASSLKDSVNYGYTF | TGTGCCAGCAGCTTGAAGGACAGTGTTAACTATGGCTACACCTTC
TRBJ2-3 | . | TRBD1 | TRBV11-2 | CASSLVGRGQDTQYF | TGTGCCAGCAGCTTAGTAGGCAGGGGGCAAGATACGCAGTATTTT
TRBJ2-7 | . | . | TRBV2 | CASSGGVPSYEQYF | TGTGCCAGCAGTGGGGGGGTTCCCTCCTACGAGCAGTACTTC
TRBJ1-2 | . | . | TRBV19 | CASSRGDYGYTF | TGTGCCAGTAGTAGGGGGGACTATGGCTACACCTTC
TRBJ2-3 | . | . | TRBV29-1 | CSVVPPPQLAATQYF | TGCAGCGTTGTACCCCCGCCACAATTGGCGGCTACGCAGTATTTT
TRBJ2-1 | once | TRBD2 | TRBV11-3 | CASSLGGGRYEQFF | TGTGCCAGCAGCTTAGGCGGGGGGAGGTATGAGCAGTTCTTC
TRBJ2-5 | . | TRBD1 | TRBV30 | CAWDRVYQETQYF | TGTGCCTGGGACAGGGTGTACCAAGAGACCCAGTACTTC
TRBJ1-1 | . | . | TRBV6-6 | CASAQMAEGEAFF | TGTGCCAGCGCCCAAATGGCCGAGGGTGAAGCTTTCTTT
TRBJ2-1 | . | TRBD1 | TRBV5-4 | CASSGDRARYNEQFF | TGTGCCAGCAGCGGAGACAGGGCCCGATACAATGAGCAGTTCTTC
TRBJ2-2 | . | . | TRBV7-9 | CASSLKRGTGELFF | TGTGCCAGCAGCTTAAAGAGGGGGACCGGGGAGCTGTTTTTT
TRBJ2-7 | . | . | TRBV7-2 | CASSSGLYEQYF | TGTGCCAGCAGCTCGGGACTCTACGAGCAGTACTTC
TRBJ1-3 | . | . | TRBV2 | CASSKRPGNTIYF | TGTGCCAGCTCTAAACGTCCAGGAAACACCATATATTTT
TRBJ1-2 | few | . | TRBV6-1 | CASSDSTGYGYTF | TGTGCCAGCAGTGACTCGACAGGCTATGGCTACACCTTC
TRBJ1-4 | . | TRBD1 | TRBV5-1 | CASSKDRGNEKLFF | TGCGCCAGCAGCAAGGACAGGGGTAATGAAAAACTGTTTTTT
TRBJ1-3 | . | . | TRBV5-1 | CASSSGQPGGNTIYF | TGCGCCAGCAGCTCCGGACAGCCGGGTGGAAACACCATATATTTT
TRBJ2-7 | . | . | TRBV6-1 | CASSEWRARLGESYEQYF | TGTGCCAGCAGTGAATGGAGGGCGAGGTTAGGGGAGTCCTACGAGCAGTACTTC
TRBJ1-1 | . | TRBD1 | TRBV19 | CASSPWDSGISREAFF | TGTGCCAGTAGTCCCTGGGACAGTGGCATTTCGCGTGAAGCTTTCTTT
TRBJ2-7 | . | TRBD1 | TRBV25-1 | CASSDHRQGWGYEQYF | TGTGCCAGCAGTGACCACAGACAGGGATGGGGCTACGAGCAGTACTTC
TRBJ2-7 | . | . | TRBV10-2 | CASSESTGSYEQYF | TGCGCCAGCAGTGAGTCTACAGGTTCCTACGAGCAGTACTTC
TRBJ1-2 | . | . | TRBV6-5 | CASSYSNRFAGYTF | TGTGCCAGCAGTTACTCCAACAGGTTCGCTGGCTACACCTTC
TRBJ2-1 | . | TRBD2 | TRBV5-6 | CASSLYAGGPGNEQFF | TGTGCCAGCAGCTTGTACGCGGGGGGGCCGGGGAATGAGCAGTTCTTC
TRBJ2-6 | once | . | TRBV9 | CASSFSLTGLQTGANVLTF | TGTGCCAGCAGCTTTTCACTTACAGGGCTCCAAACTGGGGCCAACGTCCTGACTTTC